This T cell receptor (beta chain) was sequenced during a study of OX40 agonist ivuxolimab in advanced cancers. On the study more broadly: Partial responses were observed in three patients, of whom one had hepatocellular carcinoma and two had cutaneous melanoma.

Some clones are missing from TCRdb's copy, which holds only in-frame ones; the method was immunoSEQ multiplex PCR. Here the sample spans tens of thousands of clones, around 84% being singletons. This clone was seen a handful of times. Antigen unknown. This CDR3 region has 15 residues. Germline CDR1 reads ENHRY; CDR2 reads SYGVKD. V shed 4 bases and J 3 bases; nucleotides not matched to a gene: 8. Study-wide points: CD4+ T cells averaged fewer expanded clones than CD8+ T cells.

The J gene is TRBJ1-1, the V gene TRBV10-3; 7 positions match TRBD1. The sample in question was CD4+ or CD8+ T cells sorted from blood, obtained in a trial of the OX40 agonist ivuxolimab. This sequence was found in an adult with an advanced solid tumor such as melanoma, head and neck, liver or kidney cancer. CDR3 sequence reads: CAISATGDGYTEAFF. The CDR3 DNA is TGTGCCATCAGTGCCACAGGGGACGGGTACACTGAAGCTTTCTTT.